These 24 T cell receptor beta chains were all obtained from the same sample, sequenced in a study of identical twins. TCRdb re-called the 5' RACE reads through MiXCR, storing one row per CDR3 protein. In the table there are some 1,700,000 distinct CDR3 sequences, about 32% of which are singletons. Input material: cord blood. The origin of the receptors is a newborn girl in good health.

The chain recombines TRBV4-1 with TRBJ2-1, with 9 positions matching TRBD2. The germline V gene has CDR1 MGHRA and CDR2 YSYEKL. The ends lost 6 bases at V and 0 bases at J; junction bases unmatched: 9. The CDR3 runs 17 residues. The CDR3 region has the DNA TGCGCCAGCAGGCAGATAGCGGGGGTAAGCTCCTACAATGAGCAGTTCTTC. Its translation is CASRQIAGVSSYNEQFF.

Notes on this clonotype: A much larger clone differs from this one at a single base, so this may be a read error. The chain recombines TRBV28 with TRBJ2-1, with a possible D match to TRBD1 (6 bases). Trimming removed 5 bases from V and 10 bases from J, with 18 bases in between. CDR3 length: 14 residues. The germline CDR1 and CDR2 sequences are MDHEN and SYDVKM. Written as DNA, the CDR3 is TGTGCCAGCAGTCCCCGGGACAACTCCTACGAGCAGTTCTTC. As protein: CASSPRDNSYEQFF.

The chain is built from TRBV2 and TRBJ2-5; D perhaps matches TRBD2 (5 bases). In germline, CDR1 is SNHLY, CDR2 FYNNEI. The CDR3 extends over 12 amino acids. Between the trimmed V and J ends, which lost 5 bases and 2 bases, there was a span of 6 bases. Here the CDR3 DNA reads TGTGCCAGCAGTTGGGAGCAAGAGACCCAGTACTTC. Its translation: CASSWEQETQYF.

This clonotype was counted between two and nine times. The rearrangement uses TRBV20-1 and TRBJ2-1; D gene unclear. Deletions cut 2 bases from V and 12 bases from J, with 20 bases between. Looked up from germline, CDR1 is DFQATT and CDR2 is SNEGSKA (reference sequence). The CDR3 sequence is 14 residues long. CDR3 nucleotides: TGCAGTGCTAGAATTCGGAACGTCGGAATGGGGCAGTTCTTC. It is translated as CSARIRNVGMGQFF.

This clonotype has just a few counts. This sequence joins TRBV20-1 and TRBJ2-1; no reliable D call. Trimming left V 8 bases short and J 0 bases short, with 2 bases between. The CDR3 sequence is 10 residues long. Germline V gene lookup returns CDR1 DFQATT and CDR2 SNEGSKA (reference sequence). The CDR3 bases are TGCAGTATCTCCTACAATGAGCAGTTCTTC. This sequence encodes CSISYNEQFF.

About this clonotype itself: A much larger clone lies a single base off, so this may be a read error. This chain connects TRBV12-3 or TRBV12-4 to TRBJ2-3; D uncertain. The CDR3 spans 15 residues. V was cut by 1 base and J by 4 bases, with 12 bases left in between. As DNA, the CDR3 is TGTGCCAGCAGTTTAGGGGTTAGGGATGCAGATACGCAGTATTTT. Its translation is CASSLGVRDADTQYF.

This sequence joins TRBV7-8 and TRBJ1-4, with D possibly matching TRBD1 (5 bases). Germline CDR1 reads SGHVS; CDR2 reads FQNEAQ. Trimming took 4 bases from V and 2 from J, leaving 14 bases between them. The length of the CDR3 is 16 residues. The CDR3 bases are TGTGCCAGCAGCTCCCGCGGGGGTGCTACTAATGAAAAACTGTTTTTT. This encodes CASSSRGGATNEKLFF.

The rearrangement joins TRBV19 to TRBJ2-1, with 15 positions matching TRBD2. The junction had 8 bases not matched to a gene; V was cut back by 8 bases and J by 6 bases. This CDR3 spans 16 amino acids. Germline CDR1 reads LNHDA; CDR2 reads SQIVND (reference sequence). CDR3 DNA: TGTGCCAGTTCCCGGACTAGCGGGAGGGCCCTCAATGAGCAGTTCTTC. Its protein product is CASSRTSGRALNEQFF.

V and J are TRBV20-1 and TRBJ2-3, with D perhaps TRBD1 or TRBD2 (5 bases each). There are 16 residues in the CDR3. V lost 8 bases and J lost 5, with 26 bases in between. Looked up from germline, CDR1 is DFQATT and CDR2 is SNEGSKA (reference sequence). CDR3 residues: CSPRIPSGKSGDTQYF. In nucleotides, the CDR3 is TGCAGTCCCAGGATCCCCTCAGGGAAGAGCGGAGATACGCAGTATTTT.

The chain has TRBV2 and TRBJ2-1; the match to TRBD1 covers 11 bases. The closer fit of TRBJ2-7 to the DNA end suggests the J call may be wrong. The germline gives CDR1 SNHLY, CDR2 FYNNEI. The CDR3 extends over 14 amino acids. This CDR3 reads CASRRTGGYNEQYF. DNA of the CDR3: TGTGCCAGCAGAAGGACAGGGGGCTACAATGAGCAGTACTTC.

This clonotype was seen only a few times. The chain is built from TRBV20-1 and TRBJ1-2; 9 bases fit TRBD1. V lost 3 bases and J lost 6; bases outside the gene matches: 20. Germline V gives CDR1 DFQATT, CDR2 SNEGSKA (reference sequence). The CDR3 sequence is 18 residues long. The CDR3 nucleotides are TGCAGTGCTAGCTGGTGGGACCTGGGACAGGGATTAGGAAATGGCTACACCTTC. Its protein product is CSASWWDLGQGLGNGYTF.

The rearrangement uses TRBV20-1 and TRBJ2-3; either TRBD1 or TRBD2 may fit D (6 bases each). Germline-derived CDR1 and CDR2 are DFQATT and SNEGSKA (reference sequence). The germline V and J ends were trimmed by 6 bases and 2 bases, with 15 bases remaining between them. The CDR3 extends over 14 amino acids. The CDR3 loop reads CSAQSGGNTDTQYF. CDR3 nucleotide sequence: TGCAGTGCCCAGTCCGGGGGCAACACAGATACGCAGTATTTT.

This clonotype was observed a single time. V is TRBV7-2 and J is TRBJ2-3, with no clear D. The CDR3 covers 15 residues. Trimming stripped 4 bases from V and 2 bases from J, with 13 bases between. Germline V gene lookup returns CDR1 SGHTA and CDR2 FQGNSA. Written as DNA, the CDR3 is TGTGCCAGCAGCTCATCAAACGCAATCACAGATACGCAGTATTTT. It is translated as CASSSSNAITDTQYF.

The chain employs TRBV15 and TRBJ2-1, with a weak D call TRBD1 (5 bases). The CDR3 is made up of 13 amino acids. The germline CDR1 and CDR2 sequences are LNHNV and YYDKDF (reference sequence). V dropped 3 bases and J dropped 6 bases, with 9 bases sitting between them. The CDR3 spells CATSRRQLNEQFF. CDR3 bases: TGTGCCACCAGCAGGCGACAGCTCAATGAGCAGTTCTTC.

The J gene is TRBJ2-7, the V gene TRBV20-1; D gene uncertain. This CDR3 is built from 13 residues. Germline lookup yields CDR1 DFQATT and CDR2 SNEGSKA (reference sequence). Trimming removed 1 base at V and 7 bases at J, with 14 bases between. The DNA of the CDR3 is TGCAGTGCTAGAGGGGATTCGTACAATGAGCAGTACTTC. Its protein is CSARGDSYNEQYF.

The genes are TRBV29-1 and TRBJ1-1; D is perhaps TRBD1 (5 bases). Germline V lookup: CDR1 SQVTM, CDR2 ANQGSEA. V lost 4 bases and J 2 bases, leaving 14 bases between the germline ends. There are 14 residues in the CDR3. The CDR3 region has the DNA TGCAGCGTTGTCATGGGACGGGGTAACACTGAAGCTTTCTTT. The encoded protein is CSVVMGRGNTEAFF.

The chain has TRBV25-1 and TRBJ2-3; 7 nucleotides agree with TRBD2. The germline V gene has CDR1 MGHDK and CDR2 SYGVNS. Unmatched junction bases numbered 6, after V lost 4 bases and J lost 5 bases. This CDR3 region has 14 residues. CDR3 sequence reads: CASSVGAGEDTQYF. The CDR3 nucleotides are TGTGCCAGCAGTGTGGGCGCGGGAGAAGATACGCAGTATTTT.

The chain has TRBV5-6 and TRBJ2-2; D gene unclear. CDR1 and CDR2 from the germline V gene are SGHDT and YYEEEE. Trimming stripped 4 bases from V and 4 bases from J, with 11 bases between. The CDR3 loop spans 14 amino acids. CDR3 amino acids: CASSLVRRTGELFF. The CDR3 DNA follows: TGTGCCAGCAGCCTAGTTCGGCGCACCGGGGAGCTGTTTTTT. Using reference TRBV5-6 and TRBJ2-2 for the parts outside the CDR3, the full variable domain is DAGVTQSPTHLIKTRGQQVTLRCSPKSGHDTVSWYQQALGQGPQFIFQYYEEEERQRGNFPDRFSGHQFPNYSSELNVNALLLGDSALYLCASSLVRRTGELFFGEGSRLTVL.

The gene calls are TRBV5-1 and TRBJ1-6; D remains unclear. Between the trimmed V and J ends, which lost 0 bases and 3 bases, there was a span of 22 bases. Germline V gives CDR1 SGHRS, CDR2 YFSETQ. CDR3 length equals 20 residues. The CDR3 loop reads CASSLGAILRRRFYNSPLHF. The CDR3 nucleotides are TGCGCCAGCAGCTTGGGCGCTATTTTGAGGCGGAGGTTCTATAATTCACCCCTCCACTTT. Drawing the rest from reference TRBV5-1 and TRBJ1-6, the complete variable domain is KAGVTQTPRYLIKTRGQQVTLSCSPISGHRSVSWYQQTPGQGLQFLFEYFSETQRNKGNFPGRFSGRQFSNSRSEMNVSTLELGDSALYLCASSLGAILRRRFYNSPLHFGNGTRLTVT.

This clonotype occurred a few times. The chain carries TRBV6-6 and TRBJ1-2; TRBD1 agrees at 10 bases. Germline CDR1 MNHNY, CDR2 SVGAGI (reference sequence). J gave up 3 bases and V 6 bases, and 4 bases lay outside the gene matches. The CDR3 totals 14 residues. The DNA for the CDR3 is TGTGCCAGCAGGACAGGGGGCGCCTACTATGGCTACACCTTC. It yields the protein CASRTGGAYYGYTF.

This clonotype was counted between two and nine times. The gene calls are TRBV6-5 and TRBJ2-1, with 9 bases fitting TRBD1. The CDR3 sequence is 15 residues long. Trimming removed 4 bases from V and 6 bases from J; junction bases left unmatched: 7. Germline V gene sequence: CDR1 MNHEY, CDR2 SVGAGI. The CDR3 loop is CASSSDRGEVNEQFF. The DNA for the CDR3 is TGTGCCAGCAGTTCGGACAGGGGAGAGGTCAATGAGCAGTTCTTC.

CDR3 sequence: CASSPGVDPPLHF. CDR3 nucleotide sequence: TGTGCCAGCAGTCCGGGTGTGGATCCACCCCTCCACTTT. The chain links TRBV12-3 or TRBV12-4 to TRBJ1-6; D unclear. The CDR3 has 13 residues. The V gene lost 5 bases and the J gene lost 11 bases, with 13 bases spanning the gap.

This clonotype was seen a few times. This chain links TRBV11-2 with TRBJ2-1, with D unclear. The CDR3 spans 16 residues. V was clipped by 3 bases and J by 4 bases, with 16 bases between them. CDR1 SGHAT and CDR2 FQNNGV come from the germline V gene. The CDR3 sequence is CASSLDGLGFYNEQFF. The DNA for the CDR3 is TGTGCCAGCAGCTTGGACGGATTAGGATTTTACAATGAGCAGTTCTTC.

The chain employs TRBV29-1 and TRBJ2-1; 9 bases are shared with TRBD2. The germline gives CDR1 SQVTM, CDR2 ANQGSEA. CDR3 length: 17 amino acids. J gave up 0 bases and V 0 bases, and 6 bases lay outside the gene matches. CDR3 nucleotides: TGCAGCGTTGAAGATCATGGCGGGAGGGCCTCCTACAATGAGCAGTTCTTC. Protein sequence: CSVEDHGGRASYNEQFF.